Below are 11 T cell receptor beta chains sequenced from a single sample in a study of spatial heterogeneity in lung cancer. No cognate antigen is known for these TCRs. Regarding time point: sample taken at primary tumor resection. TCRdb used MiXCR to reprocess the 5' RACE reads, holding one entry per CDR3 protein. The sample has about 8,400 distinct CDR3 sequences, approximately 9% seen once. Findings and limits, study-wide: Mutation counts in tumors were tracked by counts of expanded intratumoral alpha and beta TCRs.

Sequenced material: lung tumor tissue, taken at surgery. These receptors all come from a male donor with early-stage non-small cell lung cancer.

This clonotype is medium-sized (0.01 to 0.1%) within its sample. This beta chain came through as a stray read in a library set up for alpha chains, and its size says little. The chain carries TRBV29-1 and TRBJ1-1; unclear D gene. V was clipped by 4 bases and J by 0 bases, with 12 bases between them. Germline CDR1 SQVTM, CDR2 ANQGSEA. CDR3 length: 14 amino acids. The CDR3, as DNA: TGCAGCGTTGGAGAGGGATCCCTGAACACTGAAGCTTTCTTT. Residues: CSVGEGSLNTEAFF.

This clonotype is judged medium-sized. Being off target in a library aimed at alpha chains, this beta chain has a size of little meaning. The rearrangement joins TRBV20-1 to TRBJ2-1; unclear D gene. V was clipped by 3 bases and J by 4 bases, with 4 bases between them. Germline V lookup: CDR1 DFQATT, CDR2 SNEGSKA (reference sequence). This CDR3 spans 11 amino acids. In DNA, the CDR3 is TGCAGTGCTAGCCAATACAATGAGCAGTTCTTC. It codes for CSASQYNEQFF.

This clonotype was picked up many times. In a library made to pick up alpha chains, this beta chain is a stray read with a size that means little. The CDR3 nucleotides read TGTGCCAGCACCCGACTAGCGGCTAGCACAGATACGCAGTATTTT. Translating gives CASTRLAASTDTQYF. The chain uses TRBV2 and TRBJ2-3, with 9 bases fitting TRBD2. The germline V gene encodes CDR1 SNHLY and CDR2 FYNNEI. With 7 bases clipped from V and 0 bases from J, the junction kept 5 bases outside the gene matches. This CDR3 has 15 amino acids.

This clonotype is labeled as medium-sized. This beta chain is an off-target read within a library intended for alpha chains, so its frequency means little. V usage is TRBV10-3 and J usage is TRBJ2-2; D is unclear. Germline V gives CDR1 ENHRY, CDR2 SYGVKD. The CDR3 consists of 14 residues. With 7 bases removed from V and 1 base from J, the gap between germline ends came to 10 bases. The CDR3 DNA sequence: TGTGCCATCAACGCTCAGCTGAACACCGGGGAGCTGTTTTTT. Protein product: CAINAQLNTGELFF.

This clonotype has a count of ten or more. A library made for alpha chains picked up this beta chain off target, so its size means little. V is TRBV18 and J is TRBJ2-1; D possibly corresponds to TRBD1 (5 bases). CDR3 length: 14 amino acids. The germline V gene encodes CDR1 KGHSH and CDR2 LQKENI. Trimming took off 2 bases at V and 4 bases at J, with 9 bases between the two ends. As DNA, the CDR3 is TGTGCCAGCTCACCAGGGGCAGGGTACAATGAGCAGTTCTTC. Translating gives CASSPGAGYNEQFF.

This clonotype is labeled medium-sized. This beta chain is an off-target read within a library intended for alpha chains, so its frequency means little. The chain is built from TRBV29-1 and TRBJ1-1; D remains ambiguous. The ends were cut back, 7 bases at V and 0 bases at J, with 12 bases in the middle. Germline-derived CDR1 and CDR2 are SQVTM and ANQGSEA. The CDR3 runs to 13 residues. The CDR3 is CSAKQSMNTEAFF. CDR3 DNA: TGCAGCGCCAAGCAGAGTATGAACACTGAAGCTTTCTTT. Filled out from reference TRBV29-1 and TRBJ1-1, the complete variable domain reads SAVISQKPSRDICQRGTSLTIQCQVDSQVTMMFWYRQQPGQSLTLIATANQGSEATYESGFVIDKFPISRPNLTFSTLTVSNMSPEDSSIYLCSAKQSMNTEAFFGQGTRLTVV.

The table lists this clonotype with many counts. This beta chain turned up in a library designed for alpha chains; as an off-target read, its abundance says little. The chain uses TRBV20-1 and TRBJ2-1, with D possibly matching TRBD2 (11 bases). Trimming took 0 bases from V and 11 from J, leaving 32 bases between them. Germline CDR1 reads DFQATT; CDR2 reads SNEGSKA (reference sequence). The CDR3 length is 19 residues. Here the CDR3 DNA reads TGCAGTGCTAGAGATCGGGACAGGGGACTAGCGGCCGGAGGACGACAGCAGTTCTTC. Protein product: CSARDRDRGLAAGGRQQFF.

Remarks on this clonotype: Because this beta chain is a stray read in a library intended to capture alpha chains, its abundance should not be given much weight. The J gene is TRBJ1-1, the V gene TRBV19; D is ambiguous. CDR1 is LNHDA and CDR2 is SQIVND in the germline V gene (reference sequence). The ends were cut back, 5 bases at V and 8 bases at J, with 12 bases in the middle. The CDR3 sequence is 12 residues long. Here the CDR3 DNA reads TGTGCCAGTAGTCGGGTTGGGGTCGAAGCTTTCTTT. This codes for CASSRVGVEAFF.

This clonotype is medium-sized (0.01 to 0.1%) in the sample. This beta chain turned up in a library designed for alpha chains; as an off-target read, its abundance says little. The V and J genes are TRBV20-1 and TRBJ2-7, with 7 nucleotides matching TRBD1. With 1 base clipped from V and 0 bases from J, the junction kept 12 bases outside the gene matches. CDR3 length: 17 amino acids. Germline values: CDR1 DFQATT, CDR2 SNEGSKA (reference sequence). The CDR3 sequence is CSARVKGTGTDSYEQYF. In nucleotides, the CDR3 is TGCAGTGCTAGAGTAAAGGGGACCGGGACAGACTCCTACGAGCAGTACTTC.

This clonotype is medium-sized in the sample. This beta chain is a stray read from a library made for alpha chains; its abundance is not meaningful. This chain links TRBV7-2 with TRBJ1-5; D is perhaps TRBD1 (5 bases). V was pared by 1 base and J by 7 bases, with 14 bases between. The germline V gene has CDR1 SGHTA and CDR2 FQGNSA. CDR3 size: 15 residues. The CDR3 sequence is CASSLVRAGLQPQHF. Here the CDR3 DNA reads TGTGCCAGCAGCTTAGTTAGGGCAGGGCTACAGCCCCAGCATTTT.

This clonotype occurred a few times. As an off-target read in a library built for alpha chains, this beta chain has a frequency of little significance. The rearrangement joins TRBV3-1 to TRBJ1-1, with D maybe TRBD1 (5 bases). Germline loops: CDR1 LGHDT, CDR2 YNNKEL (reference sequence). This CDR3 comprises 12 residues. The V and J ends lost 7 bases and 6 bases respectively, with 12 bases between them. CDR3: CASKEWGSEAFF. As DNA, the CDR3 is TGTGCCAGCAAGGAGTGGGGCTCTGAAGCTTTCTTT.